Ten or more counts support the clone carrying this T cell receptor beta chain. Its antigen is not identified. TCRdb re-analysed the reads in MiXCR, keeping a single row per CDR3 protein. The sample includes almost 500,000 distinct CDR3 sequences, approximately 10% of them seen just once. CDR3 length equals 12 residues. CDR1 and CDR2 from the germline V gene are SEHNR and FQNEAQ (reference sequence). The V and J ends lost 10 bases and 3 bases respectively, with 13 bases between them. The data were obtained in a study of T cell repertoires in cytomegalovirus infection. Background on the study: Carrying CMV and the relevant HLA type showed in public TCR beta signatures.

Study-level points and caveats: What dominated the ex vivo response were HLA-C-restricted CMV-specific TCR beta clonotypes. Cumulated frequencies of public TCR beta families served to identify carriers of CMV plus the relevant HLA.

The chain is built from TRBV7-9 and TRBJ2-7, with a tentative D call TRBD1 (5 bases). Sequencing was done on a sample of PBMCs. The sequence was collected from a human donor in good health (CMV status not recorded). Some clones in this sample may be carry-over from other donors' samples. The DNA for the CDR3 is TGTGCCACCGGTACAGGTTACTACGAGCAGTACTTC. This encodes CATGTGYYEQYF.